This TCR beta chain is drawn from a study of OX40 agonist ivuxolimab in advanced cancers. On the study more broadly: Every 2 weeks, patients received ivuxolimab intravenously, dosed at 0.01 to 10 mg/kg.

The table came from immunoSEQ multiplex PCR; TCRdb's copy has only in-frame clones and leaves some out. The top ten clones hold 1.8% of a sample with 45,000 to 65,000 clones, about 87% of them seen once. V lost 5 bases and J lost 6, with 6 bases in between. CDR3 length: 10 residues. Germline CDR1 reads DFQATT; CDR2 reads SNEGSKA (reference sequence). The input for sequencing was CD4+ or CD8+ T cells sorted from blood, taken in a trial of the OX40 agonist ivuxolimab. This chain uses TRBV20-1 with TRBJ2-3; D not resolved. The receptor's source is an adult with an advanced solid tumor such as melanoma, head and neck, liver or kidney cancer. The CDR3 loop reads CSAYEDTQYF. The CDR3 region has the DNA TGCAGTGCTTATGAGGATACGCAGTATTTT.